The 25 T cell receptor beta chains in this list originate from one sample, sequenced in a study of CD8 T cells in Susac syndrome. A quantity of roughly 0.5 to 1 ug RNA underwent reverse transcription using random hexamers. MiXCR was run by TCRdb on the immunoSEQ multiplex PCR reads, yielding one entry per CDR3 protein. The profile shows roughly 120,000 distinct CDR3 sequences, roughly 93% of them singletons. Material: CD4+ T cells from PBMCs. These receptors originate from a human donor with multiple sclerosis.

This sequence joins TRBV20-1 and TRBJ1-1, with D maybe TRBD1 (5 bases). The CDR3 runs 14 residues. Trimming removed 0 bases from V and 3 bases from J, with 11 bases in between. CDR1 and CDR2 from the germline V gene are DFQATT and SNEGSKA (reference sequence). CDR3 in amino acids: CSARDWGGDTEAFF. In DNA form, the CDR3 reads TGCAGTGCTAGAGATTGGGGCGGGGACACTGAAGCTTTCTTT.

The J gene is TRBJ2-7, the V gene TRBV7-9; 10 bases are a match to TRBD1. The CDR3 covers 16 residues. V trimming: 5 bases; J trimming: 2 bases; junction bases outside the gene matches: 9. Germline-derived CDR1 and CDR2 are SEHNR and FQNEAQ (reference sequence). For the CDR3, the DNA is TGTGCCAGCAGCCTCACCGGGACAGGGGCTACCTACGAGCAGTACTTC. It codes for CASSLTGTGATYEQYF. The whole variable domain, filled in from reference TRBV7-9 and TRBJ2-7, reads DTGVSQNPRHKITKRGQNVTFRCDPISEHNRLYWYRQTLGQGPEFLTYFQNEAQLEKSRLLSDRFSAERPKGSFSTLEIQRTEQGDSAMYLCASSLTGTGATYEQYFGPGTRLTVT.

CDR3 in DNA: TGTGCCAGCAGCCCGCGTGACAGGGGTATTAACACTGAAGCTTTCTTT. Its translation: CASSPRDRGINTEAFF. The rearrangement joins TRBV3-1 to TRBJ1-1; 8 positions match TRBD1. The CDR3 totals 16 residues. J was trimmed by 2 bases and V by 4 bases; bases with no gene match: 9. Germline CDR1 reads LGHDT; CDR2 reads YNNKEL (reference sequence).

For this clonotype: A junction boundary mismatches the germline segment, possibly from a read error. This sequence joins TRBV3-1 and TRBJ2-3; tentatively, D is TRBD2 (6 bases). Germline CDR1 reads LGHDT; CDR2 reads YNNKEL (reference sequence). The CDR3 loop spans 13 amino acids. The CDR3 sequence is CASSPGAADMQYF. The CDR3 nucleotides are TGTGCCAGCAGCCCGGGAGCAGCAGATATGCAGTATTTT.

This clonotype came up once. The rearrangement uses TRBV4-3 and TRBJ2-3; D perhaps matches TRBD1 (6 bases). Trimming took 1 base from V and 4 from J, leaving 15 bases between them. This CDR3 is 16 amino acids long. The germline V gene has CDR1 LGHNA and CDR2 YSLEER. As DNA, the CDR3 is TGCGCCAGCAGCCAAGGGGGGCTACGGGACCCAGATACGCAGTATTTT. Amino acids: CASSQGGLRDPDTQYF.

This clonotype showed up just once. The chain uses TRBV6-5 and TRBJ2-1, with TRBD2 identical over 8 bases. The germline gives CDR1 MNHEY, CDR2 SVGAGI. The CDR3 spans 12 residues. With V trimmed by 7 bases and J by 12 bases, 8 bases remained unmatched. CDR3 in amino acids: CASISPGGRQFF. CDR3 DNA sequence: TGTGCCAGCATCTCCCCGGGGGGGCGGCAGTTCTTC.

The chain uses TRBV20-1 and TRBJ2-7, with 7 bases aligning to TRBD1. The CDR3 spans 13 residues. V lost 4 bases to trimming and J lost 3 bases; unmatched junction nucleotides: 6. Looked up from germline, CDR1 is DFQATT and CDR2 is SNEGSKA (reference sequence). The CDR3 DNA is TGCAGTGCTACTCCGGGACAGCTCTACGAGCAGTACTTC. Translating gives CSATPGQLYEQYF.

The rearrangement links TRBV7-2 to TRBJ1-6, with D hard to call. The CDR3 totals 17 residues. Germline loops: CDR1 SGHTA, CDR2 FQGNSA. Trimming left V 5 bases short and J 1 base short, with 15 bases between. The chain's CDR3 is CASSAPQGLSYNSPLHF. In DNA, the CDR3 is TGTGCCAGCAGCGCACCCCAAGGTTTATCCTATAATTCACCCCTCCACTTT.

This clonotype was seen only once. The chain is built from TRBV25-1 and TRBJ2-1, with 9 bases matching TRBD2. CDR1 is MGHDK and CDR2 is SYGVNS in the germline V gene. This CDR3 is 18 amino acids long. The V gene end was trimmed by 1 base and the J gene end by 10 bases; junction bases not matched to a gene: 17. The CDR3 region is CASSELGVRASGMAEQFF. The CDR3 coding sequence is TGTGCCAGCAGTGAATTGGGGGTGCGGGCTAGCGGGATGGCGGAGCAGTTCTTC.

The chain combines TRBV10-3 with TRBJ2-3; maybe TRBD1 (5 bases). This CDR3 comprises 15 residues. Germline-derived CDR1 and CDR2 are ENHRY and SYGVKD. The V end was cut by 10 bases, the J end by 0 bases, with 17 bases between. CDR3 sequence reads: CATRRGPASTDTQYF. CDR3 in DNA: TGTGCCACTCGAAGGGGCCCAGCTAGCACAGATACGCAGTATTTT.

The gene calls are TRBV12-3 or TRBV12-4 and TRBJ1-2; perhaps TRBD1 as D (6 bases). The CDR3 loop spans 12 amino acids. Trimming removed 5 bases at V and 8 bases at J, with 12 bases between. CDR3 sequence: CASSRGRRGYTF. The CDR3 DNA reads TGTGCCAGCAGTCGGGGGCGCCGAGGCTACACCTTC.

The rearrangement uses TRBV9 and TRBJ2-7; 7 positions match TRBD1. This CDR3 spans 13 amino acids. Germline V gene data show CDR1 as SGDLS and CDR2 as YYNGEE. Losses at the gene ends were 3 bases for V and 3 bases for J; bases not matched to a gene: 3. The CDR3 DNA reads TGTGCCAGCAGCGGCTCAGGGGGCTACGAGCAGTACTTC. Its protein product is CASSGSGGYEQYF.

The chain has TRBV7-2 and TRBJ2-6; D ambiguous. There are 15 residues in the CDR3. The germline V and J ends were trimmed by 1 base and 2 bases, with 6 bases remaining between them. Germline V gene lookup returns CDR1 SGHTA and CDR2 FQGNSA. This CDR3 is CASSLVGAGANVLTF. In DNA, the CDR3 is TGTGCCAGCAGCTTAGTTGGGGCTGGGGCCAACGTCCTGACTTTC.

This clonotype was recorded only once. The chain joins TRBV6-5 to TRBJ1-1; no clear D gene. V lost 6 bases, J lost 8 bases, and 16 bases lay in between. This CDR3 spans 13 amino acids. Germline V gene sequence: CDR1 MNHEY, CDR2 SVGAGI. This CDR3 is CASRNSQRVEAFF. As DNA, the CDR3 is TGTGCCAGCAGAAACAGCCAAAGGGTAGAAGCTTTCTTT.

The CDR3 DNA follows: TGCGCCAGCTCGATGTCTAGCGGGGGTAAGGGTGAGCAGTTCTTC. It codes for CASSMSSGGKGEQFF. This chain joins TRBV5-1 and TRBJ2-1, with TRBD2 matching over 10 bases. Germline values: CDR1 SGHRS, CDR2 YFSETQ. The CDR3 extends over 15 amino acids. V lost 7 bases to trimming and J lost 9 bases; unmatched junction nucleotides: 13. Drawing the rest from reference TRBV5-1 and TRBJ2-1, the complete variable domain is KAGVTQTPRYLIKTRGQQVTLSCSPISGHRSVSWYQQTPGQGLQFLFEYFSETQRNKGNFPGRFSGRQFSNSRSEMNVSTLELGDSALYLCASSMSSGGKGEQFFGPGTRLTVL.

About this clonotype itself: Sequence at one end of the junction differs from germline and may be a read error. The chain carries TRBV6-2 or TRBV6-3 and TRBJ1-5; D gene unclear. The length of the CDR3 is 14 residues. The V gene's germline CDR1 is MNHEY and CDR2 SVGEGT. The CDR3: CASSLTPPNRPQHF. The CDR3 nucleotides read TGTGCCAGCAGCCTAACTCCACCAAATCGGCCCCAGCATTTT.

CDR3 bases: TGTGCCAGCAGTACCGGTGGGGCCGGGACGCAGCCCCAGCATTTT. Translating it yields CASSTGGAGTQPQHF. The chain couples TRBV28 to TRBJ1-5, with D possibly TRBD1 on 5 matching bases. The CDR3 sequence is 15 residues long. In germline, CDR1 is MDHEN, CDR2 SYDVKM. V gave up 5 bases and J gave up 7 bases, with 18 bases separating them.

The chain joins TRBV18 to TRBJ1-4, with D unclear. Per the germline V gene, CDR1 is KGHSH and CDR2 is LQKENI. Deletions cut 3 bases from V and 5 bases from J, with 10 bases between. This CDR3 spans 14 amino acids. CDR3 sequence: CASSPEQKNEKLFF. CDR3 sequence (DNA): TGTGCCAGCTCACCTGAACAGAAGAATGAAAAACTGTTTTTT.

The chain combines TRBV4-2 with TRBJ1-5; TRBD1 is a possible D gene (6 bases). Trimming took off 3 bases at V and 4 bases at J, with 22 bases between the two ends. The CDR3 sequence is 18 residues long. The germline gives CDR1 LGHNA, CDR2 YNFKEQ. CDR3 sequence (DNA): TGTGCCAGCAGCCACTCACCAAGGACAGACCCTTCGAATCAGCCCCAGCATTTT. Its translation is CASSHSPRTDPSNQPQHF.

The chain combines TRBV29-1 with TRBJ2-1; tentatively, D is TRBD2 (6 bases). The CDR3 sequence is 14 residues long. Per germline, CDR1 SQVTM and CDR2 ANQGSEA. V was clipped by 2 bases and J by 6 bases, with 14 bases between them. Written as DNA, the CDR3 is TGCAGCGTTGAACGTGGGCTAGCGAGCAATGAGCAGTTCTTC. Translated, it gives CSVERGLASNEQFF.

The chain carries TRBV7-2 and TRBJ1-1; D is possibly TRBD1 (6 bases). V was clipped by 1 base and J by 7 bases, with 19 bases between them. From germline, CDR1 is SGHTA and CDR2 FQGNSA. The CDR3 is 16 residues long. CDR3 amino acids: CASSLEVGAQGVEAFF. CDR3 nucleotides: TGTGCCAGCAGCTTAGAAGTGGGGGCGCAAGGGGTTGAAGCTTTCTTT.

This rearrangement joins TRBV30 to TRBJ1-2; D not resolved. The V end was cut by 2 bases, the J end by 5 bases, with 9 bases between. The CDR3 totals 12 residues. Germline lookup yields CDR1 GTSNPN and CDR2 SVGIG (reference sequence). This CDR3 is CAWSRNGYGYTF. The CDR3 DNA sequence: TGTGCCTGGAGTCGGAACGGGTATGGCTACACCTTC.

The chain employs TRBV6-5 and TRBJ2-1, with D uncertain. Germline CDR1 and CDR2: MNHEY and SVGAGI. Trimming took 4 bases from V and 1 from J, leaving 14 bases between them. The CDR3 runs 16 residues. The CDR3 loop is CASSSSVGASYNEQFF. CDR3 DNA: TGTGCCAGCAGTTCCTCAGTGGGTGCTTCCTACAATGAGCAGTTCTTC.

The chain is built from TRBV29-1 and TRBJ1-2; D may be TRBD1 (6 bases). Per the germline V gene, CDR1 is SQVTM and CDR2 is ANQGSEA. Trimming cost V 3 bases and J 7 bases, with 12 bases left between them. CDR3 length equals 12 residues. The chain's CDR3 is CSVEEQGSGYTF. In DNA form, the CDR3 reads TGCAGCGTTGAGGAACAGGGTAGTGGCTACACCTTC. Full variable domain (remainder filled in from reference TRBV29-1 and TRBJ1-2): SAVISQKPSRDICQRGTSLTIQCQVDSQVTMMFWYRQQPGQSLTLIATANQGSEATYESGFVIDKFPISRPNLTFSTLTVSNMSPEDSSIYLCSVEEQGSGYTFGSGTRLTVV.

The genes are TRBV7-8 and TRBJ2-7, with TRBD2 matching 10 bases. The CDR3 runs 14 residues. Germline assignment: CDR1 SGHVS and CDR2 FQNEAQ. The ends lost 5 bases at V and 5 bases at J; junction bases unmatched: 6. CDR3 coding DNA: TGTGCCAGCAGCCAGCGGGGGGGCAGGGACGAGCAGTACTTC. This encodes CASSQRGGRDEQYF. The full variable domain, in which reference TRBV7-8 and TRBJ2-7 provide the parts outside the CDR3, is GAGVSQSPRYKVAKRGQDVALRCDPISGHVSLFWYQQALGQGPEFLTYFQNEAQLDKSGLPSDRFFAERPEGSVSTLKIQRTQQEDSAVYLCASSQRGGRDEQYFGPGTRLTVT.